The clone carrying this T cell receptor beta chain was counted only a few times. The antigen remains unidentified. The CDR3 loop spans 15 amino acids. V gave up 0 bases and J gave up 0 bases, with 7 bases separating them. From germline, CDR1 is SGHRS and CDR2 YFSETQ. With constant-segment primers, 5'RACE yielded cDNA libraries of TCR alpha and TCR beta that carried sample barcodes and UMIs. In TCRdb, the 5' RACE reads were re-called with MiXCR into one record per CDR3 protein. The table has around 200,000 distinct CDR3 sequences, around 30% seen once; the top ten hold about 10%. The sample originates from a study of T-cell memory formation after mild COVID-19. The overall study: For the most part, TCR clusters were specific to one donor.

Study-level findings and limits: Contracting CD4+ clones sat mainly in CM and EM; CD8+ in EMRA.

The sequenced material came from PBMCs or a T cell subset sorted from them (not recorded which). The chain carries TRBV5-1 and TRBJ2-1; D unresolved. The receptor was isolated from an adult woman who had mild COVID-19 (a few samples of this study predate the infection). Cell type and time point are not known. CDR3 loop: CASSLATSSYNEQFF. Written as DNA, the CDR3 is TGCGCCAGCAGCTTGGCCACCAGCTCCTACAATGAGCAGTTCTTC.